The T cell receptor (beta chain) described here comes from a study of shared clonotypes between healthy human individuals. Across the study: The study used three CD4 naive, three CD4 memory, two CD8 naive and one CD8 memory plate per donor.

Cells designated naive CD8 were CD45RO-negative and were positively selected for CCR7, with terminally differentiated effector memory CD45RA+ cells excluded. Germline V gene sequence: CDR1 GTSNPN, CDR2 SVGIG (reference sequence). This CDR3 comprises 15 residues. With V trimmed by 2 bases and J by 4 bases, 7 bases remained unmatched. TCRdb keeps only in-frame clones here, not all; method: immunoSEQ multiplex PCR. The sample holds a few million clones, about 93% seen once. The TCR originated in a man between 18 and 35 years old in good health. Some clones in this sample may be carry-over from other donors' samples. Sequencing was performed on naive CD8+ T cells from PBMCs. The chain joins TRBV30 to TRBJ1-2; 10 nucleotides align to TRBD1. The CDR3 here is CAWSPGQGMVYGYTF. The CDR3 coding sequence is TGTGCCTGGAGTCCGGGACAGGGGATGGTCTATGGCTACACCTTC.